The T cell receptor (beta chain) described here comes from a study of T cells in Graves' hyperthyroidism and ophthalmopathy. The overall study: At initial diagnosis, before any treatment had begun, peripheral blood was obtained.

Germline V gene lookup returns CDR1 DFQATT and CDR2 SNEGSKA (reference sequence). V trimming: 2 bases; J trimming: 1 base; junction bases outside the gene matches: 4. The CDR3 consists of 14 residues. The study's findings and limits: By a 13 V-J model, ophthalmopathy was set apart from stable hyperthyroidism.

This clonotype was picked up many times. Its antigen is still unknown. From RNA transcripts, TCR beta CDR3 regions were amplified. First-round RT-PCR targeting the TCR CDR3 was performed with the HTBI primer set. TCRdb ran MiXCR on the multiplex PCR reads and lists one entry per CDR3 protein. The data hold roughly 500,000 distinct CDR3 sequences, with approximately 25% observed a single time. Exclusion of patients followed from uncontrolled infection, other autoimmune disease, pregnancy or lactation. V usage is TRBV20-1 and J usage is TRBJ1-1, with 7 bases fitting TRBD1. Sequencing was carried out using blood. The sequence was collected from a woman under 40 with Graves' ophthalmopathy. The CDR3 sequence: CSARSDRENTEAFF. Written as DNA, the CDR3 is TGCAGTGCTAGATCCGACAGGGAGAACACTGAAGCTTTCTTT.